These T cell receptor beta chains were read from a single sample in a study of OX40 agonist ivuxolimab in advanced cancers. This table comes from immunoSEQ multiplex PCR, and its TCRdb copy is limited to in-frame clones, with some not included. Of under 65,000 clones in the sample, 80% to 90% were seen once. Sequenced here: CD4+ or CD8+ T cells sorted from blood, sampled in a trial of the OX40 agonist ivuxolimab. The receptors stem from an adult with an advanced solid tumor such as melanoma, head and neck, liver or kidney cancer. CDR3s include the opening cysteine and the closing phenylalanine or tryptophan. The order of the fields is V gene, D gene, clone size, J gene, CDR3 DNA, CDR3 protein. A D gene is named only where the DNA matches it firmly. Clone size is given for some rows only: seen once, a few or many times, or a class if the clone is expanded.

v_gene: TRBV6-1; d_gene: .; abundance: .; j_gene: TRBJ2-1; CDR3nt: TGTGCCAGCAGGGTCTCGGCAGGGCCCTACAATGAGCAGTTCTTC; CDR3aa: CASRVSAGPYNEQFF
v_gene: TRBV25-1; d_gene: TRBD2; abundance: .; j_gene: TRBJ2-2; CDR3nt: TGTGCCAGCAGTAGCGGACTAGCGGGAACGAACACCGGGGAGCTGTTTTTT; CDR3aa: CASSSGLAGTNTGELFF
v_gene: TRBV19; d_gene: .; abundance: .; j_gene: TRBJ1-3; CDR3nt: TGTGCCAGTAGTCTCCTGGGCTCTGGAAACACCATATATTTT; CDR3aa: CASSLLGSGNTIYF
v_gene: TRBV6-6; d_gene: .; abundance: .; j_gene: TRBJ2-3; CDR3nt: TGTGCCAGCAGTTACTCGAGGGGGAGCACAGATACGCAGTATTTT; CDR3aa: CASSYSRGSTDTQYF
v_gene: TRBV18; d_gene: .; abundance: .; j_gene: TRBJ1-1; CDR3nt: TGTGCCAGCTCACCCTACCGCGACAAGATGAACACTGAAGCTTTCTTT; CDR3aa: CASSPYRDKMNTEAFF
v_gene: TRBV16; d_gene: TRBD1; abundance: .; j_gene: TRBJ1-1; CDR3nt: TGTGCCAGCAGCCCATCAGCAGGGGGCACTGAAGCTTTCTTT; CDR3aa: CASSPSAGGTEAFF
v_gene: TRBV4-1; d_gene: .; abundance: .; j_gene: TRBJ1-2; CDR3nt: TGCGCCAGCAGCCAAGCAGGGTCGAACTATGGCTACACCTTC; CDR3aa: CASSQAGSNYGYTF
v_gene: TRBV29-1; d_gene: .; abundance: .; j_gene: TRBJ2-1; CDR3nt: TGCAGCGTTCCTCCCCTGACTGGCGCGAGCTCCTACAATGAGCAGTTCTTC; CDR3aa: CSVPPLTGASSYNEQFF
v_gene: TRBV6-1; d_gene: .; abundance: .; j_gene: TRBJ2-5; CDR3nt: TGTGCCAGCAGTGGTGGAAGCGGCGGGACCCAGTACTTC; CDR3aa: CASSGGSGGTQYF
v_gene: TRBV9; d_gene: TRBD1; abundance: .; j_gene: TRBJ2-3; CDR3nt: TGTGCCAGCAGCTCCCGGACAGGGGTCACAGATACGCAGTATTTT; CDR3aa: CASSSRTGVTDTQYF
v_gene: TRBV6-1; d_gene: TRBD1; abundance: .; j_gene: TRBJ1-5; CDR3nt: TGTGCCAGCAGACCGAGGACAGGGGTTGATCAGCCCCAGCATTTT; CDR3aa: CASRPRTGVDQPQHF
v_gene: TRBV19; d_gene: .; abundance: .; j_gene: TRBJ1-1; CDR3nt: TGTGCCAGTAGTATTTTGATCGGTACGACTGAAGCTTTCTTT; CDR3aa: CASSILIGTTEAFF
v_gene: TRBV27; d_gene: TRBD1; abundance: .; j_gene: TRBJ2-1; CDR3nt: TGTGCCAGCAGTACGTACAGGGGGCTGGTCGATGAGCAGTTCTTC; CDR3aa: CASSTYRGLVDEQFF
v_gene: TRBV7-8; d_gene: .; abundance: .; j_gene: TRBJ2-2; CDR3nt: TGTGCCAGCAGCCAGAAGGGAGGACGGAACACCGGGGAGCTGTTTTTT; CDR3aa: CASSQKGGRNTGELFF
v_gene: TRBV19; d_gene: .; abundance: .; j_gene: TRBJ1-6; CDR3nt: TGTGCCAGTAGTATAGGAGGCCCCAGAGAAAATTCACCCCTCCACTTT; CDR3aa: CASSIGGPRENSPLHF
v_gene: TRBV2; d_gene: TRBD2; abundance: .; j_gene: TRBJ2-1; CDR3nt: TGTGCCAGCAGTGAAGGGATAGCGGGGCTTCTCAATGAGCAGTTCTTC; CDR3aa: CASSEGIAGLLNEQFF
v_gene: TRBV4-1; d_gene: .; abundance: once; j_gene: TRBJ2-2; CDR3nt: TGCGCCAGCAGCCAAGCCGTGACGAACACCGGGGAGCTGTTTTTT; CDR3aa: CASSQAVTNTGELFF
v_gene: TRBV19; d_gene: .; abundance: .; j_gene: TRBJ1-1; CDR3nt: TGTGCCAGTAGTCGAACGGGTGGAACTGAAGCTTTCTTT; CDR3aa: CASSRTGGTEAFF
v_gene: TRBV7-2; d_gene: .; abundance: .; j_gene: TRBJ1-5; CDR3nt: TGTGCCAGCAGCCACCTCCTTGGGGCACGCAATCAGCCCCAGCATTTT; CDR3aa: CASSHLLGARNQPQHF
v_gene: TRBV7-6; d_gene: .; abundance: .; j_gene: TRBJ2-5; CDR3nt: TGTGCCAGCAGCGACCGATCAGTGAGAGAGACCCAGTACTTC; CDR3aa: CASSDRSVRETQYF
v_gene: TRBV11-2; d_gene: .; abundance: .; j_gene: TRBJ2-1; CDR3nt: TGTGCCAGCAGCTTAGCAGGCGGGCCCTCCTACAATGAGCAGTTCTTC; CDR3aa: CASSLAGGPSYNEQFF
v_gene: TRBV19; d_gene: .; abundance: .; j_gene: TRBJ1-3; CDR3nt: TGTGCCAGTAGTGTCAGGGGTGAGGCTGGAAACACCATATATTTT; CDR3aa: CASSVRGEAGNTIYF
v_gene: TRBV7-8; d_gene: .; abundance: medium-sized; j_gene: TRBJ1-2; CDR3nt: TGTGCCAGCAGCTTGAAACCCACCAAGAACTATGGCTACACCTTC; CDR3aa: CASSLKPTKNYGYTF
v_gene: TRBV2; d_gene: .; abundance: .; j_gene: TRBJ1-5; CDR3nt: TGTGCCAGCAGTGAAGTTCAGCTTGGTCAGCCCCAGCATTTT; CDR3aa: CASSEVQLGQPQHF
v_gene: TRBV9; d_gene: .; abundance: .; j_gene: TRBJ2-3; CDR3nt: TGTGCCAGCAGCGTAGGCCGGGGGGATACGCAGTATTTT; CDR3aa: CASSVGRGDTQYF
v_gene: TRBV19; d_gene: .; abundance: .; j_gene: TRBJ2-7; CDR3nt: TGTGCCAGTAGTCAATCGACAGGTTCCTACGAGCAGTACTTC; CDR3aa: CASSQSTGSYEQYF
v_gene: TRBV11-2; d_gene: .; abundance: .; j_gene: TRBJ1-1; CDR3nt: TGTGCCAGCAGCTTAGAATCCAGGGGTACTGAAGCTTTCTTT; CDR3aa: CASSLESRGTEAFF
v_gene: TRBV7-8; d_gene: TRBD1; abundance: .; j_gene: TRBJ1-4; CDR3nt: TGTGCCAGCAGCGAACAGGGGGCATGGGAAAAACTGTTTTTT; CDR3aa: CASSEQGAWEKLFF
v_gene: TRBV28; d_gene: .; abundance: .; j_gene: TRBJ1-1; CDR3nt: TGTGCCAGCAGTTTCGGCGGTAGAACTGAAGCTTTCTTT; CDR3aa: CASSFGGRTEAFF
v_gene: TRBV9; d_gene: TRBD2; abundance: .; j_gene: TRBJ2-1; CDR3nt: TGTGCCAGCGGGGGGAAAGCGGGAGATGAGCAGTTCTTC; CDR3aa: CASGGKAGDEQFF
v_gene: TRBV7-9; d_gene: .; abundance: once; j_gene: TRBJ2-7; CDR3nt: TGTGCCAGCAGCTTTCGGGCGGGATTTAGAAGAGACGAGCAGTACTTC; CDR3aa: CASSFRAGFRRDEQYF